This T cell receptor (beta chain) was recorded in a study of OX40 agonist ivuxolimab in advanced cancers. This clone appeared a single time. TCRdb's table, derived via immunoSEQ multiplex PCR, lists solely in-frame clones and lacks some. This sample carries 80,000 to 100,000 clones, about 91% of them seen once, and the ten largest clones take 0.51%. Germline CDR1 and CDR2: SGHAT and FQNNGV. V dropped 1 base and J dropped 5; count of bases not matched to a gene: 3. This CDR3 contains 14 residues. The clonotype originates from an adult with an advanced solid tumor such as melanoma, head and neck, liver or kidney cancer. The chain uses TRBV11-2 and TRBJ2-7; 9 bases match TRBD1. The sequences come from CD4+ or CD8+ T cells sorted from blood, collected in a trial of the OX40 agonist ivuxolimab. CDR3: CASSLVRQGDEQYF. In nucleotides, the CDR3 is TGTGCCAGCAGCTTAGTCCGACAGGGGGACGAGCAGTACTTC.